Listed below are T cell receptor beta chains from one sample, sequenced in a study of regulatory T cells in long-lasting Graves disease. TCRdb processed the multiplex PCR reads anew with MiXCR; each CDR3 protein has one entry. The sample has about 420,000 distinct CDR3 sequences, about 17% seen once; the top ten hold about 25%. Another study also made use of these data, one on T cells in Graves' hyperthyroidism and ophthalmopathy.

This material consisted of peripheral blood mononuclear cells (PBMCs), taken at new diagnosis, from a patient treated with antithyroid drugs. Source of these receptors: a woman aged 18-30 years with Graves disease. The CDR3 runs from the conserved cysteine through the conserved F or W. A D gene is named only where the DNA matches it firmly. Clone size is not always given. Where it is, it says once, few, many or a class for expanded clones.

clone size	V gene	D gene	J gene	CDR3 DNA	CDR3 protein
many	TRBV9	NA	TRBJ2-7	TGTGCCAGCAGCGTGTCAGGGGCCCACGAGCAGTACTTC	CASSVSGAHEQYF
many	TRBV2	NA	TRBJ2-7	TGTGCCAGCAGTGAAGGACAAAAGGCCCTTTACGAGCAGTACTTC	CASSEGQKALYEQYF
NA	TRBV4-1	NA	TRBJ2-7	TGCGCCAGCAGCCAAGTTCAGGGCTCGGACGAGCAGTACTTC	CASSQVQGSDEQYF
NA	TRBV7-7	TRBD2	TRBJ2-3	TGTGCTAGCAGCAAAGGGGCTAGCGGGTTTCTTCCCGATACGCAGTATTTT	CASSKGASGFLPDTQYF
NA	TRBV7-9	NA	TRBJ1-2	TGTGCCAGCAGCCAGCAAGAGATATATGGCTACACCTTC	CASSQQEIYGYTF
many	TRBV27	NA	TRBJ2-3	TGTGCCAGCGAAGCGCGAGGGCAGGCAGCGCAGTATTTT	CASEARGQAAQYF
NA	TRBV5-1	NA	TRBJ2-3	TGCGCCAGCAGCTTGATTCAGAGCACAGATACGCAGTATTTT	CASSLIQSTDTQYF
NA	TRBV20-1	NA	TRBJ2-3	TGCAGTGCTACTAATGCTGAGGGAGCCCCGGATACGCAGTATTTT	CSATNAEGAPDTQYF
few	TRBV13	TRBD2	TRBJ2-7	TGTGCCAGCAGCCCCCCGGCTCTAGCGGGACTCTACGAGCAGTACTTC	CASSPPALAGLYEQYF
NA	TRBV2	TRBD1	TRBJ2-7	TGTGCCAGCTCCCGACGACAGGGATACGGGGAGCAGTACTTC	CASSRRQGYGEQYF
many	TRBV2	TRBD2	TRBJ2-3	TGTGCCAGCAGTGAAGAGCTAGCGGGAGGGTCAAATACGCAGTATTTT	CASSEELAGGSNTQYF
many	TRBV7-9	NA	TRBJ2-7	TGTGCCAGCAGTTCCCTCTCCTACGAGCAGTACTTC	CASSSLSYEQYF
many	TRBV12-3/TRBV12-4	TRBD2	TRBJ2-1	TGTGCCAGCAGTTCGAATAGCGGGAGGGCCGGTATTGAGCAGTTCTTC	CASSSNSGRAGIEQFF
few	TRBV19	NA	TRBJ2-7	TGTGCCAGTAGTATCGGACGGGACGAGCAGTACTTC	CASSIGRDEQYF
many	TRBV28	NA	TRBJ2-3	TGTGCCAGCAGTTTCCCCCTAGGTTCTGATGAGACAGATACGCAGTATTTT	CASSFPLGSDETDTQYF
many	TRBV11-2	NA	TRBJ2-3	TGTGCCAGCAGCTTAGGTCAGGGATCCTTCAATACGCAGTATTTT	CASSLGQGSFNTQYF
many	TRBV2	TRBD1	TRBJ2-7	TGTGCCAGCAGTGGGACAGGGGGAGGGTACGAGCAGTACTTC	CASSGTGGGYEQYF
NA	TRBV20-1	NA	TRBJ1-5	TGCAGTGCTAGGTCTCGAACTTATAGCAATCAGCCCCAGCATTTT	CSARSRTYSNQPQHF
few	TRBV12-5	TRBD1	TRBJ1-3	TGTGCTAGTGGTTTGGTTTTCGGTGAGGGGACAGGGAACACCATATATTTT	CASGLVFGEGTGNTIYF
few	TRBV18	NA	TRBJ2-5	TGTGCCAGCTCACCACCGAGGGCAGGAGGAGGAGAGACCCAGTACTTC	CASSPPRAGGGETQYF
NA	TRBV18	TRBD2	TRBJ2-3	TGTGCCAGCTCACCTACTAGCGGAGCCTTCACAGATACGCAGTATTTT	CASSPTSGAFTDTQYF
once	TRBV27	NA	TRBJ2-7	TGTGCCAGCAGTCAACGGGTAGCGTTCTACGAGCAGTACTTC	CASSQRVAFYEQYF
many	TRBV13	TRBD1	TRBJ1-2	TGTGCCAGCAGCTTAAGGCAGGGGGCTTACTATGGCTACACCTTC	CASSLRQGAYYGYTF
many	TRBV10-3	TRBD1	TRBJ1-2	TGTGCCATCAGTGAAAGACAGGGGGACTATGGCTACACCTTC	CAISERQGDYGYTF
many	TRBV12-3/TRBV12-4	NA	TRBJ2-7	TGTGCCAGCAGTTTTCAGGGGTCCGGGTACGAGCAGTACTTC	CASSFQGSGYEQYF
NA	TRBV20-1	TRBD2	TRBJ2-1	TGCAGTGCAGGGGGGCTAGCGGGATACGAGCAGTTCTTC	CSAGGLAGYEQFF
NA	TRBV27	NA	TRBJ2-7	TGTGCCAGCAGTTTACTAGAGTACCCCTACGAGCAGTACTTC	CASSLLEYPYEQYF
NA	TRBV30	TRBD2	TRBJ2-2	TGTGCCTGGAGTCATCCGGGACTAGCGTGGGACACCGGGGAGCTGTTTTTT	CAWSHPGLAWDTGELFF
NA	TRBV7-2	TRBD2	TRBJ2-7	TGTGCCAGCAGCTTAATTAGCGGGAGTGGCGAGCAGTACTTC	CASSLISGSGEQYF
NA	TRBV4-1	TRBD1	TRBJ1-3	TGCGCCAGCAGCCAAGGAGGACAGGCTGGAAACACCATATATTTT	CASSQGGQAGNTIYF
many	TRBV18	NA	TRBJ1-1	TGTGCCAGCTCTCTTAAATTGGAAGCTTTCTTT	CASSLKLEAFF
many	TRBV10-3	NA	TRBJ1-1	TGTGCCATCAGCGGCCCCGGGGTACTTGAAGCTTTCTTT	CAISGPGVLEAFF
many	TRBV11-2	TRBD2	TRBJ2-5	TGTGCCAGCAGCTTAGGGGCTAGATCGTTCGGACTAGGACTGGAGACCCAGTACTTC	CASSLGARSFGLGLETQYF
few	TRBV4-3	NA	TRBJ1-2	TGCGCCAGCAGCCAAGAATATCGGTTGGATGGCTACACCTTC	CASSQEYRLDGYTF
NA	TRBV29-1	NA	TRBJ2-7	TGCAGCGTTGAAGATGGAGATATCTACGAGCAGTACTTC	CSVEDGDIYEQYF
few	TRBV6-1	NA	TRBJ2-1	TGTGCCAGCAAGTATAGGGCCAACAATGAGCAGTTCTTC	CASKYRANNEQFF
NA	TRBV28	TRBD1	TRBJ2-6	TGTGCCAGCATGACAGGGGGCGCACCTGGGGCCAACGTCCTGACTTTC	CASMTGGAPGANVLTF
NA	TRBV2	NA	TRBJ1-3	TGTGCCAGCCGAACAAGTGGAAACACCATATATTTT	CASRTSGNTIYF
many	TRBV5-4	NA	TRBJ2-3	TGTGCCAGCAGCCCTTCGGGGACTAGCACAGATACGCAGTATTTT	CASSPSGTSTDTQYF
NA	TRBV6-1	NA	TRBJ1-4	TGTGCCAGCAGTCCTCTTTCGGCTGAAAAACTGTTTTTT	CASSPLSAEKLFF
few	TRBV4-2	TRBD2	TRBJ2-2	TGTGCCAGCAGCCAATCCATCAGCGGGAGGGCTAACACCGGGGAGCTGTTTTTT	CASSQSISGRANTGELFF
NA	TRBV28	NA	TRBJ1-5	TGTGCCAGCGGCGTACGGACAGTTAATCAGCCCCAGCATTTT	CASGVRTVNQPQHF
few	TRBV20-1	NA	TRBJ2-1	TGCAGTGCTAGGGCTATTTCCGGGACCCAGAATTTTAACAATGAGCAGTTCTTC	CSARAISGTQNFNNEQFF
few	TRBV20-1	NA	TRBJ2-7	TGCAGTGTAATGGGGGACTCCTACGAGCAGTACTTC	CSVMGDSYEQYF
few	TRBV7-8	NA	TRBJ1-4	TGTGCCAGCAGCTTAATCGACCGTGCAACTAATGAAAAACTGTTTTTT	CASSLIDRATNEKLFF
few	TRBV20-1	NA	TRBJ2-5	TGCAGTGCTAGAGCGACCTTCGAGGTTTCGGGGACCCAGTACTTC	CSARATFEVSGTQYF
many	TRBV20-1	TRBD1	TRBJ2-1	TGCAGTGCCCCTCCCCCCACCGGGACAGCCTACAATGAGCAGTTCTTC	CSAPPPTGTAYNEQFF
NA	TRBV20-1	TRBD2	TRBJ2-7	TGCAGTGCTAGGAGCGGGAGGGTTACCTACGAGCAGTACTTC	CSARSGRVTYEQYF
few	TRBV2	NA	TRBJ2-1	TGTGCCAGCAGACTCCGGGGGATCTCCTACAATGAGCAGTTCTTC	CASRLRGISYNEQFF
many	TRBV30	TRBD1	TRBJ2-7	TGTGCCTGGAGTCAAGGACAGGCGGGTCTCTACGAGCAGTACTTC	CAWSQGQAGLYEQYF
few	TRBV4-2	TRBD2	TRBJ2-2	TGTGCCAGCAGCCAAAATCCGGGACTAGCGGGACCCACCGGGGAGCTGTTTTTT	CASSQNPGLAGPTGELFF
many	TRBV12-3/TRBV12-4	TRBD2	TRBJ2-1	TGTGCCAGCAGGGGGACTAGCGGGAGGAATGGCAATGAGCAGTTCTTC	CASRGTSGRNGNEQFF
many	TRBV2	NA	TRBJ1-1	TGTGCCAGCAGCGGACCCATGAACACTGAAGCTTTCTTT	CASSGPMNTEAFF
many	TRBV3-1	TRBD2	TRBJ2-7	TGTGCCAGCAGCCGCTATTTTAACGGGGGGTCCTACGAGCAGTACTTC	CASSRYFNGGSYEQYF
many	TRBV6-2/TRBV6-3	NA	TRBJ1-2	TGTGCCAGCAGTGAACGATATGGCTACACCTTC	CASSERYGYTF
few	TRBV12-3/TRBV12-4	TRBD1	TRBJ2-7	TGTGCCAGCAGCGGAACAGACAGGGGATTCTACGAGCAGTACTTC	CASSGTDRGFYEQYF
NA	TRBV7-2	NA	TRBJ1-5	TGTGCCAGCAGCTTAACGTCCACCAGCAATCAGCCCCAGCATTTT	CASSLTSTSNQPQHF
NA	TRBV6-2/TRBV6-3	NA	TRBJ2-7	TGTGCCAGCAGTTACGGGGGGAGCGCCTGCGAGCAGTACTTC	CASSYGGSACEQYF
NA	TRBV6-2/TRBV6-3	NA	TRBJ2-1	TGTGCCAGCAGCCGAGTATTACCGGGTGGAGTTTCCTACAATGAGCAGTTCTTC	CASSRVLPGGVSYNEQFF
many	TRBV30	NA	TRBJ1-2	TGTGCCTGGAGTGTACAAGGGATACATGGCTACACCTTC	CAWSVQGIHGYTF